One T cell receptor beta chain is described in this entry. This sample is drawn from a study of blood T cell repertoires in COVID-19. Overall study context: Researchers got acute and convalescent COVID-19 samples from the United States, Italy and Spain.

Study processing details: The authors estimated nucleated cell counts from reference gene primer amplification. Sequenced by immunoSEQ multiplex PCR; TCRdb stores in-frame clones only, minus some. V, J and clone size reflect that table, while D and trimming were determined from the DNA. The repertoire holds approximately 480,000 clones, with approximately 90% as singletons. Individuals drawn from approximately 26 US areas were roughly 18 to 100 years old. All recovered Cohort 3 donors got two negative PCRs, got clearance, or saw symptom resolution. This receptor was obtained from a woman aged 18-29 years who had recovered from COVID-19. The source material was PBMCs or T cells enriched from blood (not recorded which).

The CDR3 nucleotides read TGCAGCGTTGAAGATCTTGAACACGCTGGAAACACCATATATTTT. Its translation: CSVEDLEHAGNTIYF. The chain links TRBV29-1 to TRBJ1-3; D ambiguous. The CDR3 has 15 residues. CDR1 SQVTM and CDR2 ANQGSEA come from the germline V gene. V was shortened by 0 bases and J by 2 bases, with 11 bases between the two germline ends.